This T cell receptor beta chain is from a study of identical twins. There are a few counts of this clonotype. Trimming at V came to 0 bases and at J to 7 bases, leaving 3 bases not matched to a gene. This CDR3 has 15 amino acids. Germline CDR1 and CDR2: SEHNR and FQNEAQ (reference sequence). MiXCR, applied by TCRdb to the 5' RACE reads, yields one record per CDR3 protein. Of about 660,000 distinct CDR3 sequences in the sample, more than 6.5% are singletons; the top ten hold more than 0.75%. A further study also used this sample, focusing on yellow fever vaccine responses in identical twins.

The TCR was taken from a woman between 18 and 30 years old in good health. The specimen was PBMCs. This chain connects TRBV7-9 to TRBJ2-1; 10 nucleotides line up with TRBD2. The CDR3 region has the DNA TGTGCCAGCAGCTTAGCACTAGCGGGATGGAATGAGCAGTTCTTC. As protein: CASSLALAGWNEQFF.